Listed below are T cell receptor beta chains from one sample, sequenced in a study of cytomegalovirus exposure and HLA in healthy donors. Clones were sequenced by immunoSEQ multiplex PCR, and TCRdb holds only the in-frame ones, with some missing. The data show tens of thousands of clones, about 82% seen once. Sequencing input: PBMCs. All receptors come from a woman aged 25-40 years in good health and CMV-seronegative. Both conserved end residues are part of each CDR3. The order of the fields is CDR3 protein, CDR3 length, D gene, J gene, clone size, V gene. A D gene is named only where the DNA matches it firmly. Size values are once, few and many counts, or a class for expanded clones, and some rows have none.

CDR3 protein: CASSPGQGRNSPLHF
CDR3 length: 15
D gene: TRBD1
J gene: TRBJ1-6
clone size: -
V gene: TRBV18

CDR3 protein: CITGDTDTQYF
CDR3 length: 11
D gene: -
J gene: TRBJ2-3
clone size: -
V gene: TRBV21-1

CDR3 protein: CASSSAGTTTAYEQYF
CDR3 length: 16
D gene: TRBD2
J gene: TRBJ2-7
clone size: -
V gene: TRBV11-3

CDR3 protein: CASSGGLGTVASGNTIYF
CDR3 length: 18
D gene: -
J gene: TRBJ1-3
clone size: -
V gene: TRBV25-1

CDR3 protein: CASSGPGQGNQPQHF
CDR3 length: 15
D gene: TRBD1
J gene: TRBJ1-5
clone size: -
V gene: TRBV6-1

CDR3 protein: CASSTQGWGNTEAFF
CDR3 length: 15
D gene: TRBD1
J gene: TRBJ1-1
clone size: once
V gene: TRBV28

CDR3 protein: CASSSQGVLTEAFF
CDR3 length: 14
D gene: TRBD1
J gene: TRBJ1-1
clone size: once
V gene: TRBV5-1

CDR3 protein: CASSGRDSHQPQHF
CDR3 length: 14
D gene: TRBD1
J gene: TRBJ1-5
clone size: -
V gene: TRBV27

CDR3 protein: CASSEVMRPGEQYF
CDR3 length: 14
D gene: -
J gene: TRBJ2-7
clone size: few
V gene: TRBV6-1

CDR3 protein: CASSPRQRRETQYF
CDR3 length: 14
D gene: -
J gene: TRBJ2-5
clone size: -
V gene: TRBV27

CDR3 protein: CASRSGNTEAFF
CDR3 length: 12
D gene: -
J gene: TRBJ1-1
clone size: -
V gene: TRBV19

CDR3 protein: CASSSQGTDTQYF
CDR3 length: 13
D gene: -
J gene: TRBJ2-3
clone size: once
V gene: TRBV27

CDR3 protein: CASSPPSGRATPYYEQYF
CDR3 length: 18
D gene: -
J gene: TRBJ2-7
clone size: -
V gene: TRBV5-1

CDR3 protein: CSSSFGTSGDGGELFF
CDR3 length: 16
D gene: TRBD2
J gene: TRBJ2-2
clone size: few
V gene: TRBV7-9

CDR3 protein: CASSLRGKTEAFF
CDR3 length: 13
D gene: -
J gene: TRBJ1-1
clone size: -
V gene: TRBV13

CDR3 protein: CASSKTASNTEAFF
CDR3 length: 14
D gene: -
J gene: TRBJ1-1
clone size: -
V gene: TRBV21-1

CDR3 protein: CASSPAGQGNTEAFF
CDR3 length: 15
D gene: TRBD1
J gene: TRBJ1-1
clone size: -
V gene: TRBV18

CDR3 protein: CASSLPRAPTYEQYF
CDR3 length: 15
D gene: -
J gene: TRBJ2-7
clone size: -
V gene: TRBV11-2

CDR3 protein: CASSINRQGVVQPQHF
CDR3 length: 16
D gene: TRBD1
J gene: TRBJ1-5
clone size: -
V gene: TRBV19

CDR3 protein: CASRGEGEAFF
CDR3 length: 11
D gene: -
J gene: TRBJ1-1
clone size: -
V gene: TRBV10-2

CDR3 protein: CASLARWPNEETQYF
CDR3 length: 15
D gene: -
J gene: TRBJ2-5
clone size: -
V gene: TRBV11-2

CDR3 protein: CASSLGVGGTPQETQYF
CDR3 length: 17
D gene: TRBD2
J gene: TRBJ2-5
clone size: -
V gene: TRBV11-2

CDR3 protein: CASSRQVDYGYTF
CDR3 length: 13
D gene: -
J gene: TRBJ1-2
clone size: -
V gene: TRBV7-9

CDR3 protein: CASSYTAGLGNQPQHF
CDR3 length: 16
D gene: -
J gene: TRBJ1-5
clone size: -
V gene: TRBV6-5

CDR3 protein: CASSLAPGQGHSGYTF
CDR3 length: 16
D gene: TRBD1
J gene: TRBJ1-2
clone size: -
V gene: TRBV7-9

CDR3 protein: CSVPKGAVSTDTQYF
CDR3 length: 15
D gene: -
J gene: TRBJ2-3
clone size: -
V gene: TRBV29-1

CDR3 protein: CASRPGGSTDTQYF
CDR3 length: 14
D gene: TRBD2
J gene: TRBJ2-3
clone size: -
V gene: TRBV11-3

CDR3 protein: CAISRDTSYEQYF
CDR3 length: 13
D gene: -
J gene: TRBJ2-7
clone size: -
V gene: TRBV10-3

CDR3 protein: CASSFAGEFTDTQYF
CDR3 length: 15
D gene: TRBD2
J gene: TRBJ2-3
clone size: -
V gene: TRBV7-2

CDR3 protein: CASSIGQGVAKNIQYF
CDR3 length: 16
D gene: TRBD1
J gene: TRBJ2-4
clone size: -
V gene: TRBV19

CDR3 protein: CASSFLGRNTEAFF
CDR3 length: 14
D gene: -
J gene: TRBJ1-1
clone size: -
V gene: TRBV7-9

CDR3 protein: CASSQAPSGGHETQYF
CDR3 length: 16
D gene: TRBD2
J gene: TRBJ2-5
clone size: -
V gene: TRBV4-1

CDR3 protein: CASSLSGPNEQFF
CDR3 length: 13
D gene: -
J gene: TRBJ2-1
clone size: -
V gene: TRBV6-5

CDR3 protein: CASSAAGQSNQPQHF
CDR3 length: 15
D gene: -
J gene: TRBJ1-5
clone size: -
V gene: TRBV9

CDR3 protein: CASGVTGDYGYTF
CDR3 length: 13
D gene: TRBD1
J gene: TRBJ1-2
clone size: once
V gene: TRBV12-5